The 8 T cell receptor beta chains listed next were all sequenced from one sample in a study of T cells in tuberculosis. Sample time point: new active TB diagnosis, blood taken before or within 7 days of starting treatment. The repertoire was sequenced with immunoSEQ multiplex PCR; TCRdb's copy has only in-frame clones and lacks some. Counted here are tens of thousands of clones, around 93% occurring once; the ten biggest clones make up less than 3%. The source was PBMCs, collected at tuberculosis diagnosis. The receptors were sampled from an adult with tuberculosis.

V usage is TRBV30 and J usage is TRBJ1-1; D perhaps matches TRBD1 (6 bases). CDR3 length equals 14 residues. V was cut by 0 bases and J by 4 bases, with 12 bases left in between. Germline V CDR1 and CDR2: GTSNPN, SVGIG (reference sequence). The CDR3 spells CAWSVARGVTEAFF. CDR3 nucleotide sequence: TGTGCCTGGAGTGTTGCCAGGGGAGTCACTGAAGCTTTCTTT.

The V and J genes are TRBV5-5 and TRBJ2-6; possible D gene TRBD1, 5 bases. This CDR3 has 16 amino acids. Germline CDR1 is SGHKS and CDR2 is YYEKEE (reference sequence). The V and J ends lost 2 bases and 0 bases respectively, with 9 bases between them. The CDR3 protein is CASSFYTGSGANVLTF. The CDR3 DNA sequence: TGTGCCAGCAGCTTCTATACAGGCTCTGGGGCCAACGTCCTGACTTTC.

The chain couples TRBV28 to TRBJ2-7, with a possible D match to TRBD2 (6 bases). The V end was cut by 2 bases, the J end by 1 base, with 12 bases between. Per the germline V gene, CDR1 is MDHEN and CDR2 is SYDVKM. The CDR3 covers 15 residues. CDR3 nucleotide sequence: TGTGCCAGCAGTTTACCCCAGGGACTGTCCTACGAGCAGTACGTC. This translates into CASSLPQGLSYEQYV.

The rearrangement links TRBV25-1 to TRBJ2-5; 8 bases match TRBD1. Germline-derived CDR1 and CDR2 are MGHDK and SYGVNS. V dropped 5 bases and J dropped 1; count of bases not matched to a gene: 6. CDR3 length equals 15 residues. DNA for the CDR3: TGTGCCAGCAGTAATAGGACAGGGATCCAAGAGACCCAGTACTTC. Its translation: CASSNRTGIQETQYF.

This chain links TRBV7-2 with TRBJ2-6, with D uncertain. The length of the CDR3 is 17 residues. Trimming took off 1 base at V and 0 bases at J, with 10 bases between the two ends. Germline V gene lookup returns CDR1 SGHTA and CDR2 FQGNSA. CDR3 coding DNA: TGTGCCAGCAGCTTAGAGCGTCTTAGCTCTGGGGCCAACGTCCTGACTTTC. Amino acid sequence: CASSLERLSSGANVLTF.

The rearrangement links TRBV9 to TRBJ2-2; TRBD1 is a possible D gene (6 bases). The V and J ends lost 1 base and 0 bases respectively, with 10 bases between them. Germline CDR1 is SGDLS and CDR2 is YYNGEE. CDR3 length equals 16 residues. CDR3 nucleotides: TGTGCCAGCAGCGTAAACAGGGCCGCGAACACCGGGGAGCTGTTTTTT. Translation gives CASSVNRAANTGELFF.

This clone came up a few times. This chain uses TRBV6-4 with TRBJ2-3, with 9 bases matching TRBD2. The trim removed 2 bases at V and 3 bases at J, leaving 6 bases unmatched. Germline V gene lookup returns CDR1 MRHNA and CDR2 SNTAGT. This CDR3 spans 16 amino acids. CDR3 loop: CASSDGAGGPTDTQYF. The CDR3 DNA follows: TGTGCCAGCAGTGACGGGGCGGGGGGGCCGACAGATACGCAGTATTTT.

This CDR3 is CASSLGGRAHTGGYTF. CDR3 coding DNA: TGCGCCAGCAGCCTCGGCGGGAGGGCCCATACTGGTGGCTACACCTTC. The rearrangement uses TRBV4-3 and TRBJ1-2; unclear D gene. V gave up 4 bases and J gave up 7 bases, with 22 bases separating them. The germline CDR1 and CDR2 sequences are LGHNA and YSLEER. The CDR3 consists of 16 residues.